This TCR beta chain comes out of a study of blood T cell repertoires in COVID-19. Study in general: Some COVID-19 samples were acute and others convalescent; all came from the United States, Italy and Spain.

The data were produced by immunoSEQ multiplex PCR, yet TCRdb's version contains in-frame clones alone and is incomplete. Of some 29,000 clones in the sample, approximately 80% were seen once. The CDR3 is 15 amino acids. Germline V gene data show CDR1 as MGHRA and CDR2 as YSYEKL. V lost 3 bases to trimming and J lost 3 bases; unmatched junction nucleotides: 6. The chain employs TRBV4-1 and TRBJ1-1, with 8 nucleotides matching TRBD1. Sequencing was performed on peripheral blood. The TCR comes from a woman between 65 and 79 years old with acute or convalescent COVID-19. The CDR3 reads CASSQDRAKDTEAFF. The CDR3 region has the DNA TGCGCCAGCAGCCAGGACAGGGCCAAGGACACTGAAGCTTTCTTT.